These 30 T cell receptor beta chains were sequenced from one sample in a study of blood T cells in healthy people across ages. A J-beta primer mix and a sample-barcoded 5' primer were used in a second PCR of about 7 to 11 cycles. In TCRdb, the 5' RACE reads were re-called with MiXCR into one record per CDR3 protein. The table includes just over 1 million distinct CDR3 sequences, 45% detected once. The material sequenced was blood. These receptor sequences come from a woman in her sixties in good health.

This clonotype was seen many times. This chain joins TRBV9 and TRBJ2-5; D gene ambiguous. The length of the CDR3 is 12 residues. V was clipped by 0 bases and J by 3 bases, with 3 bases between them. Germline-derived CDR1 and CDR2 are SGDLS and YYNGEE. The CDR3 spells CASSVGEETQYF. The CDR3, as DNA: TGTGCCAGCAGCGTAGGGGAAGAGACCCAGTACTTC.

This clonotype turned up a few times. The genes are TRBV6-7 and TRBJ2-3; TRBD2 matches at 11 bases. TRBV6-7 carries the ORF label, with uncertain function. The CDR3 sequence is 19 residues long. Unmatched junction bases numbered 8, after V lost 0 bases and J lost 0 bases. CDR3 region: CASSYSSSGRTTSTDTQYF. The CDR3 nucleotides read TGTGCCAGCAGTTACTCCTCTAGCGGGAGGACCACTAGCACAGATACGCAGTATTTT.

This clonotype has just a few counts. The rearrangement links TRBV20-1 to TRBJ2-5, with D hard to call. The germline V gene encodes CDR1 DFQATT and CDR2 SNEGSKA (reference sequence). This CDR3 spans 12 amino acids. Deletions cut 1 base from V and 3 bases from J, with 6 bases between. The CDR3 loop reads CSARGSEETQYF. CDR3 in DNA: TGCAGTGCTAGAGGCAGCGAAGAGACCCAGTACTTC.

The rearrangement uses TRBV6-1 and TRBJ2-7; 10 nucleotides line up with TRBD2. The CDR3 length is 13 residues. V gave up 7 bases and J gave up 3 bases; unmatched junction bases: 3. Germline CDR1 and CDR2: MNHNS and SASEGT. CDR3 protein: CASITSGNYEQYF. The CDR3 region has the DNA TGTGCCAGCATAACTAGCGGGAACTACGAGCAGTACTTC.

The chain joins TRBV4-2 to TRBJ2-4; possibly TRBD2 for D (6 bases). Germline V gives CDR1 LGHNA, CDR2 YNFKEQ. The V end lost 3 bases, the J end lost 13 bases, and 16 bases lay between the germline ends. CDR3 length: 13 residues. CDR3 protein: CASSQGLTREQYF. In DNA, the CDR3 is TGTGCCAGCAGCCAGGGCTTGACTCGGGAGCAGTACTTC.

This rearrangement joins TRBV29-1 to TRBJ2-1, with D possibly matching TRBD1 (6 bases). The J call may be in error: the DNA end matches TRBJ2-7 better. This CDR3 is 14 amino acids long. Germline lookup yields CDR1 SQVTM and CDR2 ANQGSEA. CDR3 DNA sequence: TGCAGCGCACGGCAGACAGGTTCTATCTACGAGCAGTACTTC. Protein product: CSARQTGSIYEQYF.

This clonotype was counted only a few times. The V and J genes are TRBV27 and TRBJ2-7, with D possibly called TRBD1 or TRBD2 (5 bases each). V dropped 5 bases and J dropped 7 bases, with 18 bases sitting between them. The CDR3 runs to 14 residues. Per the germline V gene, CDR1 is MNHEY and CDR2 is SMNVEV (reference sequence). CDR3 coding DNA: TGTGCCAGCAGTCCCGGGACGACCTCCCGTGAGCAGTACTTC. This codes for CASSPGTTSREQYF.

This clonotype was observed a few times. The V gene is TRBV5-1, the J gene TRBJ2-7; the D call may be TRBD1 or TRBD2 (6 bases each). Trimming left V 0 bases short and J 5 bases short, with 15 bases between. Germline assignment: CDR1 SGHRS and CDR2 YFSETQ. The CDR3 has 15 residues. CDR3 in amino acids: CASSLEGGRIHEQYF. CDR3 nucleotide sequence: TGCGCCAGCAGCTTGGAGGGGGGTAGAATCCACGAGCAGTACTTC.

This chain uses TRBV10-3 with TRBJ2-3; D is perhaps TRBD2 (6 bases). Germline V gene lookup returns CDR1 ENHRY and CDR2 SYGVKD. V was clipped by 5 bases and J by 3 bases, with 21 bases between them. This CDR3 has 17 amino acids. The CDR3, as DNA: TGTGCCATCAGTTCAGTCGGGCCGGGACTTAGTACAGATACGCAGTATTTT. Protein sequence: CAISSVGPGLSTDTQYF.

CDR3 sequence reads: CSARGGGAYNEQFF. CDR3 nucleotides: TGCAGTGCTAGGGGAGGGGGCGCTTACAATGAGCAGTTCTTC. This chain joins TRBV20-1 and TRBJ2-1; D assignment may be TRBD1 or TRBD2 (7 bases each). V was pared by 3 bases and J by 4 bases, with 13 bases between. CDR3 length: 14 amino acids. CDR1 and CDR2 from the germline V gene are DFQATT and SNEGSKA (reference sequence).

A word on this clonotype: The DNA is left out, because the CDR3 cannot be placed on it with certainty; the CDR3 is given as TCRdb lists it. The chain joins TRBV25-1 to TRBJ2-1. CDR1 and CDR2 (germline): MGHDK, SYGVNS. A total of 11 residues make up the CDR3, ends included. The chain's CDR3 is CASSILDEQFF.

In the case of this clonotype: A read error may account for a junction end that differs from germline. V gene TRBV4-2 combines with J gene TRBJ2-3, with 8 bases that match TRBD1. The CDR3 totals 18 residues. Germline lookup yields CDR1 LGHNA and CDR2 YNFKEQ. Here the CDR3 DNA reads TGTGCCAGCAGCCAAGATCCGTCGGGACAGGAGAGCACAGGTACGCAGTATTTT. It encodes CASSQDPSGQESTGTQYF.

This clonotype has only a few counts. This rearrangement joins TRBV12-3 or TRBV12-4 to TRBJ1-2, with 8 bases fitting TRBD1. The CDR3 runs to 15 residues. V lost 5 bases to trimming and J lost 4 bases; unmatched junction nucleotides: 9. The CDR3 nucleotides read TGTGCCAGCAGTCCAGGACAGGGAAGTAGCTATGGCTACACCTTC. Translation: CASSPGQGSSYGYTF.

The J gene is TRBJ2-5, the V gene TRBV20-1; the match to TRBD2 covers 9 bases. Germline V gene data show CDR1 as DFQATT and CDR2 as SNEGSKA (reference sequence). The V gene end was trimmed by 3 bases and the J gene end by 7 bases; junction bases not matched to a gene: 15. This CDR3 region has 16 residues. CDR3: CSARPRKREVLGTQYF. The CDR3 DNA reads as TGCAGTGCTAGGCCTCGGAAGCGGGAGGTCCTCGGGACCCAGTACTTC.

V usage is TRBV15 and J usage is TRBJ2-1; TRBD1 might be the D (7 bases). Germline assignment: CDR1 LNHNV and CDR2 YYDKDF (reference sequence). This CDR3 contains 19 residues. V dropped 6 bases and J dropped 6 bases, with 30 bases sitting between them. Here the CDR3 DNA reads TGTGCCACCAGTAGACCCCCCGTGAGGCAGGGGGGTGCCCCCAATGAGCAGTTCTTC. This gives the protein CATSRPPVRQGGAPNEQFF.

This sequence joins TRBV5-1 and TRBJ2-1; D gene unclear. The J call may be wrong; the DNA end is better matched by TRBJ2-7. Germline CDR1 SGHRS, CDR2 YFSETQ. The CDR3 is made up of 15 amino acids. The CDR3 DNA reads as TGCGCCAGCAGCTTGGAGTGGAGCTCCTACAATGAGCAGTACTTC. Translation gives CASSLEWSSYNEQYF.

There are many counts of this clonotype. The chain carries TRBV4-2 and TRBJ1-2; TRBD1 matches 7 bases. The J segment lost 4 bases and the V segment lost 0 bases, leaving 5 bases of the junction unmatched. The CDR3 runs 15 residues. CDR1 and CDR2 (germline): LGHNA, YNFKEQ. The DNA for the CDR3 is TGTGCCAGCAGCCAAGAGAACAGGGGATCCTATGGCTACACCTTC. Its translation: CASSQENRGSYGYTF.

This clonotype was found once. A much larger clone lies a single base off, so this may be a read error. The chain links TRBV12-3 or TRBV12-4 to TRBJ2-7; possibly TRBD2 for D (6 bases). V was clipped by 3 bases and J by 7 bases, with 22 bases between them. The CDR3 consists of 16 residues. The CDR3 DNA follows: TGTGCCAGCAGTTTCACCGGCCAGCGGGCCTACAATGAGCAGTACTTC. This codes for CASSFTGQRAYNEQYF.

The V call is TRBV12-3 or TRBV12-4, the J call TRBJ1-1; D is undetermined. There are 15 residues in the CDR3. V dropped 0 bases and J dropped 0 bases, with 8 bases sitting between them. CDR3 in DNA: TGTGCCAGCAGTTTAGCGGACCTACTGAACACTGAAGCTTTCTTT. Protein sequence: CASSLADLLNTEAFF.

Worth noting for this clonotype: This may be a read error, as it is one base from a much larger clone. The V gene is TRBV29-1, the J gene TRBJ2-5, with 8 nucleotides matching TRBD1. The germline CDR1 and CDR2 sequences are SQVTM and ANQGSEA. The CDR3 has 12 residues. The CDR3: CGVWTGSETQYF. The CDR3 region has the DNA TGCGGCGTTTGGACAGGGTCGGAGACCCAGTACTTC.

CDR3 amino acids: CASSQDSPGVGSYNEQFF. The CDR3 nucleotides are TGCGCCAGCAGCCAAGATAGTCCGGGGGTGGGCTCCTACAATGAGCAGTTCTTC. V and J are TRBV4-1 and TRBJ2-1; tentative D call: TRBD2 (6 bases). The CDR3 totals 18 residues. V gave up 0 bases and J gave up 0 bases, with 15 bases separating them. Germline lookup yields CDR1 MGHRA and CDR2 YSYEKL.

This chain links TRBV10-3 with TRBJ2-7; possible D gene TRBD2, 6 bases. The V end was cut by 11 bases, the J end by 1 base, with 15 bases between. In germline, CDR1 is ENHRY, CDR2 SYGVKD. The CDR3 is 13 residues long. This CDR3 is CAAVAGLSYEQYF. CDR3 DNA: TGTGCCGCTGTGGCGGGATTGTCCTACGAGCAGTACTTC.

The genes are TRBV12-3 or TRBV12-4 and TRBJ2-7; 9 nucleotides align to TRBD2. The CDR3 covers 14 residues. With V trimmed by 8 bases and J by 1 base, 6 bases remained unmatched. The CDR3 is CASRLAEGSYEQYF. In nucleotides, the CDR3 is TGTGCCAGCCGACTAGCGGAGGGTTCCTACGAGCAGTACTTC.

This clonotype has at least ten counts. The gene calls are TRBV5-1 and TRBJ2-3; no clear D. CDR1 SGHRS and CDR2 YFSETQ come from the germline V gene. V was cut by 1 base and J by 2 bases, with 8 bases left in between. The CDR3 is 14 amino acids. This chain's CDR3 is CASSLNRPTDTQYF. The CDR3 coding sequence is TGCGCCAGCAGCTTGAACAGACCCACAGATACGCAGTATTTT.

This chain connects TRBV18 to TRBJ2-3; D remains ambiguous. V shed 0 bases and J shed 3 bases, with 7 bases lying between them. CDR3 size: 14 residues. Germline CDR1 and CDR2: KGHSH and LQKENI. The CDR3 protein is CASSPPMGTDTQYF. CDR3 coding DNA: TGTGCCAGCTCACCACCGATGGGGACAGATACGCAGTATTTT.

This clonotype was counted only a few times. The rearrangement uses TRBV28 and TRBJ2-7; 7 bases align to TRBD2. J lost 4 bases, V lost 3 bases, and 9 bases had no gene match. The CDR3 totals 15 residues. The germline V gene encodes CDR1 MDHEN and CDR2 SYDVKM. The chain's CDR3 is CASSFLASGTYEQYF. Here the CDR3 DNA reads TGTGCCAGCAGTTTCCTGGCTAGCGGCACATACGAGCAGTACTTC.

J is TRBJ2-5 and V is TRBV5-1; 9 nucleotides align to TRBD1. The CDR3 totals 14 residues. The trim removed 4 bases at V and 4 bases at J, leaving 5 bases unmatched. The germline V gene encodes CDR1 SGHRS and CDR2 YFSETQ. The CDR3 region has the DNA TGCGCCAGCAGCACAGGGGGCAGAGGAGAGACCCAGTACTTC. Translation: CASSTGGRGETQYF.

The chain combines TRBV10-3 with TRBJ1-2; tentatively, D is TRBD1 (5 bases). The CDR3 loop spans 16 amino acids. The germline V gene encodes CDR1 ENHRY and CDR2 SYGVKD. Between the trimmed V and J ends, which lost 0 bases and 0 bases, there was a span of 11 bases. CDR3 nucleotides: TGTGCCATCAGTGAGTCGCGTGGGGGAGCTAACTATGGCTACACCTTC. Translated: CAISESRGGANYGYTF.

The CDR3 sequence: CASSRTGGSAHEQYF. In DNA form, the CDR3 reads TGTGCCAGCAGTCGAACAGGGGGCTCAGCCCACGAGCAGTACTTC. V and J are TRBV7-9 and TRBJ2-4; TRBD1 agrees at 9 bases. The end of the DNA aligns better with TRBJ2-7, so the J call may be wrong. CDR1 is SEHNR, CDR2 FQNEAQ, per germline (reference sequence). This CDR3 has 15 residues.

This rearrangement joins TRBV20-1 to TRBJ1-1; D perhaps matches TRBD1 (6 bases). Germline V gene data show CDR1 as DFQATT and CDR2 as SNEGSKA (reference sequence). The CDR3 consists of 15 residues. Between the trimmed V and J ends, which lost 4 bases and 2 bases, there was a span of 17 bases. The CDR3 DNA reads as TGCAGTGCTAAGGATTGGACAGATTTTAACACTGAAGCTTTCTTT. Residues: CSAKDWTDFNTEAFF.